This TCR beta chain was recovered during a study of CD8 T cells in Susac syndrome. The multiple sclerosis control group comprised treatment-naive patients with stable or active relapsing-remitting disease. Random-hexamer reverse transcription was applied to roughly 0.5 to 1 ug RNA. The TCR beta CDR3 was amplified by immunoSEQ multiplex PCR across 54 Vbeta, 13 Jbeta. TCRdb re-called the immunoSEQ multiplex PCR reads through MiXCR, storing one row per CDR3 protein. The sample has more than 95,000 distinct CDR3 sequences, 85% to 95% seen once; the top ten hold 0.093%. Germline loops: CDR1 SGHRS, CDR2 YFSETQ. V lost 4 bases, J lost 3 bases, and 8 bases stayed unmatched. The CDR3 is 15 amino acids.

This clonotype originated in a human donor with multiple sclerosis. The V gene is TRBV5-1, the J gene TRBJ1-1; 8 bases match TRBD1. Material for sequencing was CD4+ T cells from PBMCs. The CDR3 region is CASSLRQGRDTEAFF. CDR3 in DNA: TGCGCCAGCAGCCTCAGACAGGGGCGGGACACTGAAGCTTTCTTT.